Listed here are 16 T cell receptor beta chains from one sample, sequenced in a study of T cell responses to AZD1222 COVID-19 vaccine. This table comes from immunoSEQ multiplex PCR, and its TCRdb copy is limited to in-frame clones, with some not included. Among roughly 150,000 clones listed, 90% to 95% were seen once. Material: peripheral blood, obtained on day 0 of AZD1222 vaccination. These receptors were obtained from an adult in good health.

For the CDR3, the DNA is TGTGCCAGCGGGCCCACCCCTTATAGCAATCAGCCCCAGCATTTT. Translating it yields CASGPTPYSNQPQHF. V is TRBV6-5 and J is TRBJ1-5; no clear D. The V end was cut by 8 bases, the J end by 0 bases, with 14 bases between. Germline assignment: CDR1 MNHEY and CDR2 SVGAGI. This CDR3 has 15 residues.

A remark on this clone: An end of the junction differs from the germline gene, which may be a read error. This chain joins TRBV19 and TRBJ1-5; the match to TRBD1 covers 8 bases. Germline lookup yields CDR1 LNHDA and CDR2 SQIVND (reference sequence). The CDR3 is 13 amino acids. As DNA, the CDR3 is TGTGCCAGTAGGGGGACAGGCAAACAGCCCCAGCATTTT. This translates into CASRGTGKQPQHF.

The V call is TRBV7-9, the J call TRBJ2-7; 7 bases fit TRBD1. Trimming took 5 bases from V and 2 from J; bases not matched to a gene: 9. The CDR3 has 15 amino acids. CDR1 SEHNR and CDR2 FQNEAQ come from the germline V gene (reference sequence). In nucleotides, the CDR3 is TGTGCCAGCAGCCGCTCCGGGACAGAGACCTACGAGCAGTACTTC. It yields the protein CASSRSGTETYEQYF.

The chain uses TRBV25-1 and TRBJ2-1, with TRBD2 as a possible D gene (6 bases). Trimming pared 0 bases from V and 10 bases from J, leaving 13 bases between. This CDR3 comprises 14 residues. Germline lookup yields CDR1 MGHDK and CDR2 SYGVNS. In DNA form, the CDR3 reads TGTGCCAGCAGTGAATATTACGGGGGAAGGGAGCAGTTCTTC. It translates to CASSEYYGGREQFF.

The J gene is TRBJ1-3, the V gene TRBV6-5; TRBD1 is a possible D gene (5 bases). The CDR3 sequence is 16 residues long. Trimming left V 2 bases short and J 1 base short, with 12 bases between. Germline V lookup: CDR1 MNHEY, CDR2 SVGAGI. The CDR3: CASSYRRGVSGNTIYF. Written as DNA, the CDR3 is TGTGCCAGCAGTTACCGTCGGGGGGTGTCTGGAAACACCATATATTTT.

The chain links TRBV10-2 to TRBJ1-5, with a weak D call TRBD1 (6 bases). This CDR3 has 15 amino acids. Between the trimmed V and J ends, which lost 2 bases and 2 bases, there was a span of 10 bases. CDR1 is WSHSY and CDR2 is SAAADI in the germline V gene. The CDR3 DNA reads as TGCGCCAGCAGTGAGGCTGGGGGGCGCAATCAGCCCCAGCATTTT. Its translation is CASSEAGGRNQPQHF.

The count of this clone is one. J is TRBJ2-7 and V is TRBV6-6, with 9 nucleotides matching TRBD1. The V gene's germline CDR1 is MNHNY and CDR2 SVGAGI (reference sequence). J was trimmed by 0 bases and V by 7 bases; bases with no gene match: 7. The CDR3 length is 15 residues. This CDR3 reads CASTAYRGPSYEQYF. In DNA form, the CDR3 reads TGTGCCAGCACCGCCTACAGGGGGCCCTCCTACGAGCAGTACTTC.

The rearrangement links TRBV2 to TRBJ1-1, with no clear D. The CDR3 length is 11 residues. Trimming stripped 7 bases from V and 1 base from J, with 4 bases between. CDR1 SNHLY and CDR2 FYNNEI come from the germline V gene. Here the CDR3 DNA reads TGTGCCAGCATGACGAACACTGAAGCTTTCTTT. It codes for CASMTNTEAFF.

The V and J genes are TRBV10-3 and TRBJ2-4; TRBD1 might be the D (5 bases). Deletions cut 4 bases from V and 0 bases from J, with 13 bases between. This CDR3 comprises 16 residues. The germline V gene encodes CDR1 ENHRY and CDR2 SYGVKD. The CDR3: CAISAQGTLAKNIQYF. The CDR3 nucleotides are TGTGCCATCAGTGCCCAGGGCACACTAGCCAAAAACATTCAGTACTTC.

The CDR3 is CASSLLGQGISYNEQFF. CDR3 bases: TGCGCCAGCAGCCTACTAGGGCAGGGGATCTCCTACAATGAGCAGTTCTTC. The gene calls are TRBV5-1 and TRBJ2-1; the D gene is possibly TRBD1 (6 bases). Germline assignment: CDR1 SGHRS and CDR2 YFSETQ. Trimming took off 4 bases at V and 0 bases at J, with 17 bases between the two ends. The CDR3 totals 17 residues.

The genes are TRBV14 and TRBJ1-3; TRBD1 is a possible D gene (5 bases). The CDR3 has 16 residues. CDR1 and CDR2 (germline): SGHDN, FVKESK. V was clipped by 2 bases and J by 2 bases, with 13 bases between them. The CDR3 region has the DNA TGTGCCAGCAGCCAACCTGGGGGTGGGCCTGGAAACACCATATATTTT. It yields the protein CASSQPGGGPGNTIYF.

A few counts support this clone. The rearrangement uses TRBV12-3 or TRBV12-4 and TRBJ1-6, with D perhaps TRBD1 (6 bases). CDR3 length equals 12 residues. Deletions cut 10 bases from V and 8 bases from J, with 12 bases between. The CDR3 is CAISRGHSPLHF. CDR3 nucleotides: TGTGCCATCAGCCGGGGGCATTCACCCCTCCACTTT.

The rearrangement uses TRBV7-2 and TRBJ1-2, with unresolved D. Trimming pared 5 bases from V and 2 bases from J, leaving 3 bases between. The CDR3 has 11 residues. Germline assignment: CDR1 SGHTA and CDR2 FQGNSA. In DNA form, the CDR3 reads TGTGCCAGCAGCGCCAACTATGGCTACACCTTC. Residues: CASSANYGYTF. Variable domain in full (rest from reference TRBV7-2 and TRBJ1-2): GAGVSQSPSNKVTEKGKDVELRCDPISGHTALYWYRQSLGQGLEFLIYFQGNSAPDKSGLPSDRFSAERTGGSVSTLTIQRTQQEDSAVYLCASSANYGYTFGSGTRLTVV.

V is TRBV27 and J is TRBJ1-1; D call uncertain. Germline CDR1 and CDR2: MNHEY and SMNVEV (reference sequence). The ends were cut back, 5 bases at V and 0 bases at J, with 10 bases in the middle. The CDR3 runs to 14 residues. DNA of the CDR3: TGTGCCAGCAGTACCCTAGCCCTGAACACTGAAGCTTTCTTT. It specifies CASSTLALNTEAFF.

The genes are TRBV29-1 and TRBJ1-2; no firm D call. CDR3 size: 14 residues. The V end was cut by 3 bases, the J end by 2 bases, with 13 bases between. Germline CDR1 is SQVTM and CDR2 is ANQGSEA. CDR3 protein: CSVDPPGVNYGYTF. The CDR3 bases are TGCAGCGTTGACCCCCCGGGAGTAAACTATGGCTACACCTTC.

The rearrangement links TRBV15 to TRBJ1-5, with D perhaps TRBD1 (6 bases). The CDR3 runs to 14 residues. Germline CDR1 and CDR2: LNHNV and YYDKDF (reference sequence). The V gene lost 2 bases and the J gene lost 5 bases, with 10 bases spanning the gap. The CDR3 spells CATSRNRDYQPQHF. CDR3 coding DNA: TGTGCCACCAGCAGAAACAGGGATTATCAGCCCCAGCATTTT.